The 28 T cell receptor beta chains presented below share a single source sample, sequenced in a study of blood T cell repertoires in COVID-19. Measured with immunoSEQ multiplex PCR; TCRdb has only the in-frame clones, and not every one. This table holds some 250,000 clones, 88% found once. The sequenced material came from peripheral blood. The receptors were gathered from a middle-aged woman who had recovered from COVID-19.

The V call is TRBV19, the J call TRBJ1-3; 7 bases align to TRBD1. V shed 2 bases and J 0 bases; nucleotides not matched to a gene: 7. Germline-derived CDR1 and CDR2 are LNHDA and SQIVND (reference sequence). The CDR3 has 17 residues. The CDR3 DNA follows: TGTGCCAGTAGTATACCCGAGGGGGCCCTCTCTGGAAACACCATATATTTT. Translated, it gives CASSIPEGALSGNTIYF.

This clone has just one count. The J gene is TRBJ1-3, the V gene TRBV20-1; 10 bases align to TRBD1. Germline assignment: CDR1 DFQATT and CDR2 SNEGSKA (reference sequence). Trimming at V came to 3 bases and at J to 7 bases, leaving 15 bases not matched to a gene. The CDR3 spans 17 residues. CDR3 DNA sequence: TGCAGTGCTAGTCCGGGACAGGGGACCCCCTTCCGGAACACCATATATTTT. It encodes CSASPGQGTPFRNTIYF.

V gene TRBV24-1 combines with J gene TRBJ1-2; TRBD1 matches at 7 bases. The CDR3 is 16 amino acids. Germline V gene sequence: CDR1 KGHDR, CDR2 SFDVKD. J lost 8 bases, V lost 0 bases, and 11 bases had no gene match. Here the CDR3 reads CATSDLGMTGTEGYTF. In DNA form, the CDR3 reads TGTGCCACCAGTGATTTGGGGATGACAGGGACGGAGGGCTACACCTTC.

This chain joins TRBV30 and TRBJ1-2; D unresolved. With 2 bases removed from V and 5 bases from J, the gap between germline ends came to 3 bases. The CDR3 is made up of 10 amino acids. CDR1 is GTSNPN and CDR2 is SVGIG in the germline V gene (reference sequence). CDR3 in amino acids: CAWSPYGYTF. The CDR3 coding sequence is TGTGCCTGGAGTCCTTATGGCTACACCTTC.

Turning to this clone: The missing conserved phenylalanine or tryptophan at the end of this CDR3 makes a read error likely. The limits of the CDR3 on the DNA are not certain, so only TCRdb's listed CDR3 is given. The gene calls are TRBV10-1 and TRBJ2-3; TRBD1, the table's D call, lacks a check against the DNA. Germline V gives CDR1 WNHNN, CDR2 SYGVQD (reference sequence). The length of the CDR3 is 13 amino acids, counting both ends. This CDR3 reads CASSGGMGHRSFD.

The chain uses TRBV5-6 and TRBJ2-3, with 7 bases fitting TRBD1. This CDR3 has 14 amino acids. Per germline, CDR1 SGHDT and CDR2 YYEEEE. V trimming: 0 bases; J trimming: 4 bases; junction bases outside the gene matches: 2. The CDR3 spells CASSLATGADTQYF. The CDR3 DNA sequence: TGTGCCAGCAGCTTGGCCACAGGGGCAGATACGCAGTATTTT.

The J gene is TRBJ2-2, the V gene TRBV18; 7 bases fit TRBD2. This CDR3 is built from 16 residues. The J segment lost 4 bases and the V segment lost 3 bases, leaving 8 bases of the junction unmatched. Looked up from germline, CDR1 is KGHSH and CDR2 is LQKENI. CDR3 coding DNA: TGTGCCAGCTCACCTACGAGCGGGATTGGCACCGGGGAGCTGTTTTTT. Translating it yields CASSPTSGIGTGELFF. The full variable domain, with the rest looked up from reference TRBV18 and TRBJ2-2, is NAGVMQNPRHLVRRRGQEARLRCSPMKGHSHVYWYRQLPEEGLKFMVYLQKENIIDESGMPKERFSAEFPKEGPSILRIQQVVRGDSAAYFCASSPTSGIGTGELFFGEGSRLTVL.

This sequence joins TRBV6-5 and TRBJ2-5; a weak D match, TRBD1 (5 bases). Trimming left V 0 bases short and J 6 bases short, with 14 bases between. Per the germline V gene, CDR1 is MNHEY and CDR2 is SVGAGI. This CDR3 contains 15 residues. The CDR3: CASSYSGPGWKTQYF. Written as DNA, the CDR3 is TGTGCCAGCAGTTACTCCGGGCCAGGGTGGAAGACCCAGTACTTC.

Written as DNA, the CDR3 is TGTGCCAGCAGCCCGGGGATGGCCCCCTACAATGAGCAGTTCTTC. Translating gives CASSPGMAPYNEQFF. The chain is built from TRBV5-6 and TRBJ2-1; possible D gene TRBD2, 5 bases. This CDR3 has 15 amino acids. The V end was cut by 4 bases, the J end by 2 bases, with 13 bases between. Germline-derived CDR1 and CDR2 are SGHDT and YYEEEE.

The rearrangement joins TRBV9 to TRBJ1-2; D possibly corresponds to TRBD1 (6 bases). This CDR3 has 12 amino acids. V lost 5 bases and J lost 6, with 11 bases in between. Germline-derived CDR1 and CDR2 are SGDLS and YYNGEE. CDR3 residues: CASSGGPHGYTF. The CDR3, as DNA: TGTGCCAGCAGTGGGGGCCCGCATGGCTACACCTTC.

CDR3 protein: CASSEARTGTKNIQYF. CDR3 DNA: TGTGCCAGCAGTGAAGCCAGGACTGGGACCAAAAACATTCAGTACTTC. V gene TRBV2 combines with J gene TRBJ2-4, with a tentative D call TRBD2 (5 bases). Trimming took 0 bases from V and 2 from J, leaving 11 bases between them. The germline CDR1 and CDR2 sequences are SNHLY and FYNNEI. This CDR3 is 16 amino acids long.

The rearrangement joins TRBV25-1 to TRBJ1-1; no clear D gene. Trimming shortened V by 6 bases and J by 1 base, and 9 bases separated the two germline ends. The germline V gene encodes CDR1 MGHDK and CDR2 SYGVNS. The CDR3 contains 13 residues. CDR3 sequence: CASSLKANTEAFF. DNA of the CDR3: TGTGCCAGCAGCCTGAAAGCGAACACTGAAGCTTTCTTT.

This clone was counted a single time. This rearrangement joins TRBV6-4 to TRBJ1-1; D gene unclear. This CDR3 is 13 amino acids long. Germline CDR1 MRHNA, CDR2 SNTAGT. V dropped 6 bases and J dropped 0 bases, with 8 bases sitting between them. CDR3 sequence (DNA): TGTGCCAGCAGAGCCTCTATGAACACTGAAGCTTTCTTT. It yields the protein CASRASMNTEAFF.

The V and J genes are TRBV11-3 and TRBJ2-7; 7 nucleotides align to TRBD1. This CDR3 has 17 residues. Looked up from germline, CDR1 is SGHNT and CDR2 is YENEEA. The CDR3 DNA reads TGTGCCAGCAGCGTAGAGGGCCCCGGGACAGCAACCTACGAGCAGTACGTC. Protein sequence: CASSVEGPGTATYEQYV.

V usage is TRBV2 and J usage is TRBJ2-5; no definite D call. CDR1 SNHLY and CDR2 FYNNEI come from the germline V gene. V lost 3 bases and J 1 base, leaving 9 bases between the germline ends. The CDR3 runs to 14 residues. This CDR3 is CASSEGRIQETQYF. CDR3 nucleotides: TGTGCCAGCAGTGAGGGCCGGATCCAAGAGACCCAGTACTTC.

The CDR3 loop reads CASKQGPLNGYTF. The CDR3 DNA reads as TGTGCCAGCAAACAGGGACCTTTAAATGGCTACACCTTC. The chain employs TRBV6-5 and TRBJ1-2; D is possibly TRBD1 (6 bases). The CDR3 extends over 13 amino acids. Germline CDR1 and CDR2: MNHEY and SVGAGI. The V end was cut by 7 bases, the J end by 6 bases, with 15 bases between.

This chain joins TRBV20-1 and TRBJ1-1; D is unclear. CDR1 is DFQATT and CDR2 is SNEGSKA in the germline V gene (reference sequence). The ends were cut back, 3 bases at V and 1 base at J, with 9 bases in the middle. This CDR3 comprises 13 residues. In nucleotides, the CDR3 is TGCAGTGCTAGTGGCAGCGGGAACACTGAAGCTTTCTTT. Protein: CSASGSGNTEAFF.

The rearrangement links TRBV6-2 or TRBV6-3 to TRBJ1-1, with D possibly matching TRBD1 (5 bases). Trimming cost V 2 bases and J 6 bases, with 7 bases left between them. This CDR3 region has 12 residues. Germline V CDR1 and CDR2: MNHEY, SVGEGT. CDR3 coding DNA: TGTGCCAGCAGTTACCTGGGGCCTGAAGCTTTCTTT. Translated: CASSYLGPEAFF.

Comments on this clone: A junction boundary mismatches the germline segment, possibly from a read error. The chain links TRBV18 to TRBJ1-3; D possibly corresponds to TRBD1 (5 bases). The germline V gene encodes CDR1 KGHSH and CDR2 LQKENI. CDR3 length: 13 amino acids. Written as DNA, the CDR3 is TGTGCCAGCTCGCCCGACCCAGGGACTGGGCTAAAATTT. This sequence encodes CASSPDPGTGLKF.

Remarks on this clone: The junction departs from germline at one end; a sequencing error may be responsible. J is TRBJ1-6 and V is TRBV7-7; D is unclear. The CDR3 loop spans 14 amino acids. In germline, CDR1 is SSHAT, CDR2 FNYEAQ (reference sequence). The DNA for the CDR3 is TGTGCTAGCAGCCCTGGGCCCGGATCCTCACCCCTCCACTTT. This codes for CASSPGPGSSPLHF.

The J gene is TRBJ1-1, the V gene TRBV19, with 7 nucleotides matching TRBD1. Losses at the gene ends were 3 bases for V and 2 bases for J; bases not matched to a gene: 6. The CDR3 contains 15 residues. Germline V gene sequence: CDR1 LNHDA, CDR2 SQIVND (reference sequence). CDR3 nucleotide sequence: TGTGCCAGTAGTATCCCCCGACAGGGAAACACTGAAGCTTTCTTT. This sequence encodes CASSIPRQGNTEAFF.

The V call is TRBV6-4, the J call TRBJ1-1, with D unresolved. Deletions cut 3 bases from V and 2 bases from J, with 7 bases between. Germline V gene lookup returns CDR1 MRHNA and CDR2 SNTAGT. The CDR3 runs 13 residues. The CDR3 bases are TGTGCCAGCAGTGAAGCGGAAAACACTGAAGCTTTCTTT. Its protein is CASSEAENTEAFF.

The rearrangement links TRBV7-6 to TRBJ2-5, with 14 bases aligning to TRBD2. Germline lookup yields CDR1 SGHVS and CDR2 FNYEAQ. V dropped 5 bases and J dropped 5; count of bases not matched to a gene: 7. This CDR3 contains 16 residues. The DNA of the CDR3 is TGTGCCAGCAGCCCCGGGACTAGCGGGAGTTTGGAGACCCAGTACTTC. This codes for CASSPGTSGSLETQYF.

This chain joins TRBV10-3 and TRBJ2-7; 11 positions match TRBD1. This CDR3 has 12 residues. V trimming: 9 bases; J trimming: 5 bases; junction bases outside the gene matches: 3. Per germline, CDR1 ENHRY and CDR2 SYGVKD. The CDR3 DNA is TGTGCCATGCGGACAGGGGGCAACGAGCAGTACTTC. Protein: CAMRTGGNEQYF.

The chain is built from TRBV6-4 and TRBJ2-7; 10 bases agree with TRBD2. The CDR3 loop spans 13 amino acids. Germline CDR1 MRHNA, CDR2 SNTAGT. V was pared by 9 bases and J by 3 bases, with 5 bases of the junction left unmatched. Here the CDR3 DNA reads TGTGCCAGTGGTCTAGCGGGGGACTACGAGCAGTACTTC. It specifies CASGLAGDYEQYF.

The CDR3 reads CASSQPSGTGLAGVDTQYF. Written as DNA, the CDR3 is TGTGCCAGCAGCCAACCCTCGGGGACCGGACTAGCCGGCGTGGATACGCAGTATTTT. V gene TRBV3-1 (or the pseudogene TRBV3-2) combines with J gene TRBJ2-3, with 8 bases that match TRBD2. The V and J ends lost 2 bases and 6 bases, in that order; junction bases with no gene match: 19. CDR3 size: 19 residues. CDR1 LGHDT and CDR2 YNNKEL come from the germline V gene (reference sequence).

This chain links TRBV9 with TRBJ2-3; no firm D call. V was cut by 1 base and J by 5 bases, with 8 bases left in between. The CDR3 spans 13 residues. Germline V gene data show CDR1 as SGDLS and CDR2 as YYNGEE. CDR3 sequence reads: CASSVNPGDTQYF. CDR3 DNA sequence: TGTGCCAGCAGCGTAAATCCGGGAGATACGCAGTATTTT.

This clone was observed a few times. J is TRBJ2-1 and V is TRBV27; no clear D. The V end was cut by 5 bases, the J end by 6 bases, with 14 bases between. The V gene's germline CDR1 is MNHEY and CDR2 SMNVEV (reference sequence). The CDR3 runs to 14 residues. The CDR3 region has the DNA TGTGCCAGCAGTCCCACCCGTCGGAGCAATGAGCAGTTCTTC. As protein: CASSPTRRSNEQFF.